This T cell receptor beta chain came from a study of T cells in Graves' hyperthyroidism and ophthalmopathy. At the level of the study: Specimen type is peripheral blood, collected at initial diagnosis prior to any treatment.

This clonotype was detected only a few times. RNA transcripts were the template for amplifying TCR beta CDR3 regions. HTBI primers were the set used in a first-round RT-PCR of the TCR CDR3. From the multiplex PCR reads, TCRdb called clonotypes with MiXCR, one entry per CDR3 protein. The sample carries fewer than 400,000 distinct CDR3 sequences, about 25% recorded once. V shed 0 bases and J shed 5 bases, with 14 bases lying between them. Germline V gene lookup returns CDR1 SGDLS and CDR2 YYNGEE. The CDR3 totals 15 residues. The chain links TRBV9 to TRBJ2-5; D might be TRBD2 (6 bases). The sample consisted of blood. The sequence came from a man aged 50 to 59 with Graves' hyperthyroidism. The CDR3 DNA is TGTGCCAGCAGCGTAGTGGCCACAGCGGGCGAGACCCAGTACTTC. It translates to CASSVVATAGETQYF.